These 15 T cell receptor beta chains were all obtained from the same sample, sequenced in a study of blood T cell repertoires in COVID-19. Produced via immunoSEQ multiplex PCR; TCRdb's table is partial and in-frame only. Of about 100,000 clones listed, roughly 83% are singletons. Specimen: peripheral blood. All receptors come from a human donor in a cohort sampled during active COVID-19.

The chain carries TRBV5-1 and TRBJ2-2, with D tentatively TRBD1 (6 bases). With 1 base removed from V and 3 bases from J, the gap between germline ends came to 10 bases. CDR3 size: 15 residues. Germline V lookup: CDR1 SGHRS, CDR2 YFSETQ. This CDR3 is CASSLIRTDTGELFF. In nucleotides, the CDR3 is TGCGCCAGCAGCTTGATACGGACAGACACCGGGGAGCTGTTTTTT.

This clone was seen once. This chain links TRBV9 with TRBJ2-7; D unclear. V was clipped by 3 bases and J by 3 bases, with 10 bases between them. CDR1 and CDR2 (germline): SGDLS, YYNGEE. The CDR3 extends over 13 amino acids. CDR3 nucleotide sequence: TGTGCCAGCAGCGACCTGAACGGCTACGAGCAGTACTTC. Translation: CASSDLNGYEQYF.

The chain's CDR3 is CASSRQAGAGVLDYGYTF. CDR3 nucleotides: TGCGCCAGCAGCCGACAAGCCGGGGCAGGGGTCCTCGACTATGGCTACACCTTC. The rearrangement uses TRBV4-1 and TRBJ1-2; D is possibly TRBD1 (6 bases). Trimming removed 4 bases at V and 3 bases at J, with 24 bases between. This CDR3 is 18 amino acids long. The V gene's germline CDR1 is MGHRA and CDR2 YSYEKL.

This clone was counted only a few times. The CDR3, as DNA: TGCGCCAGCAGCCAAGTTCCTACAGGGACAGATACGCAGTATTTT. Protein: CASSQVPTGTDTQYF. V and J are TRBV4-1 and TRBJ2-3; D perhaps matches TRBD1 (6 bases). The CDR3 is 15 residues long. Germline V gives CDR1 MGHRA, CDR2 YSYEKL. The V end lost 1 base, the J end lost 3 bases, and 11 bases lay between the germline ends.

The CDR3 is CASSQDPSDTQYF. Written as DNA, the CDR3 is TGCGCCAGCAGCCAAGACCCATCAGATACGCAGTATTTT. The V call is TRBV4-1, the J call TRBJ2-3; D uncertain. V lost 0 bases and J lost 4, with 5 bases in between. The CDR3 loop spans 13 amino acids. Germline-derived CDR1 and CDR2 are MGHRA and YSYEKL.

The rearrangement uses TRBV5-4 and TRBJ2-3; tentative D call: TRBD1 (6 bases). Trimming cost V 2 bases and J 3 bases, with 10 bases left between them. The CDR3 length is 14 residues. Germline V CDR1 and CDR2: SGHNT, YYREEE (reference sequence). The CDR3 reads CASSFGQGTDTQYF. CDR3 DNA: TGTGCCAGCAGCTTCGGTCAGGGGACAGATACGCAGTATTTT. Drawing the rest from reference TRBV5-4 and TRBJ2-3, the complete variable domain is ETGVTQSPTHLIKTRGQQVTLRCSSQSGHNTVSWYQQALGQGPQFIFQYYREEENGRGNFPPRFSGLQFPNYSSELNVNALELDDSALYLCASSFGQGTDTQYFGPGTRLTVL.

The chain joins TRBV19 to TRBJ2-2; 11 nucleotides match TRBD1. The germline CDR1 and CDR2 sequences are LNHDA and SQIVND (reference sequence). The CDR3 runs 16 residues. Losses at the gene ends were 3 bases for V and 7 bases for J; bases not matched to a gene: 7. As DNA, the CDR3 is TGTGCCAGTAGTATTGAAGGGACAGGGGGTCGCGGGGAGCTGTTTTTT. Protein sequence: CASSIEGTGGRGELFF.

DNA for the CDR3: TGTGCCAGCAGCAAAGGGCTTACGACAGAAAACAATCAGCCCCAGCATTTT. Translation gives CASSKGLTTENNQPQHF. The chain carries TRBV21-1 and TRBJ1-5; the D call in the table, TRBD1, was not verified against the DNA. TRBV21-1 is deemed a pseudogene. The CDR3 runs 17 residues.

This sequence joins TRBV7-6 and TRBJ2-2, with D unclear. This CDR3 region has 12 residues. The germline V and J ends were trimmed by 5 bases and 3 bases, with 4 bases remaining between them. Germline V gene sequence: CDR1 SGHVS, CDR2 FNYEAQ. The CDR3, as DNA: TGTGCCAGCAGCCAGGACACCGGGGAGCTGTTTTTT. Its protein is CASSQDTGELFF. Supplemented by reference TRBV7-6 and TRBJ2-2, the full variable domain reads GAGVSQSPRYKVTKRGQDVALRCDPISGHVSLYWYRQALGQGPEFLTYFNYEAQQDKSGLPNDRFSAERPEGSISTLTIQRTEQRDSAMYRCASSQDTGELFFGEGSRLTVL.

The V gene is TRBV5-8, the J gene TRBJ2-1, with TRBD1 matching over 9 bases. With V trimmed by 4 bases and J by 8 bases, 16 bases remained unmatched. Germline V gives CDR1 SGHTS, CDR2 YDEGEE. The CDR3 spans 17 residues. CDR3 sequence: CASSRMAGTGNFDEQFF. DNA for the CDR3: TGTGCCAGCAGCCGTATGGCCGGGACAGGGAACTTCGATGAGCAGTTCTTC. Full variable domain (rest looked up from reference TRBV5-8 and TRBJ2-1): EAGVTQSPTHLIKTRGQQATLRCSPISGHTSVYWYQQALGLGLQFLLWYDEGEERNRGNFPPRFSGRQFPNYSSELNVNALELEDSALYLCASSRMAGTGNFDEQFFGPGTRLTVL.

The chain is built from TRBV12-3 or TRBV12-4 and TRBJ2-5; 7 bases agree with TRBD1. V lost 6 bases to trimming and J lost 1 base; unmatched junction nucleotides: 2. The CDR3 sequence is 13 residues long. CDR3 in amino acids: CASSRDSQETQYF. The CDR3 region has the DNA TGTGCCAGCAGCCGGGACAGCCAAGAGACCCAGTACTTC.

J is TRBJ1-2 and V is TRBV5-4; 12 nucleotides agree with TRBD1. CDR1 is SGHNT, CDR2 YYREEE, per germline (reference sequence). The CDR3 is 15 residues long. J was trimmed by 7 bases and V by 5 bases; bases with no gene match: 9. CDR3 loop: CASSPPGQGALGYTF. In DNA, the CDR3 is TGTGCCAGCAGTCCCCCGGGACAGGGGGCCCTTGGCTACACCTTC.

The chain uses TRBV5-8 and TRBJ1-1; D is unresolved. V was trimmed by 0 bases and J by 0 bases, leaving 3 bases between them. The CDR3 length is 13 residues. Germline V gives CDR1 SGHTS, CDR2 YDEGEE. DNA of the CDR3: TGTGCCAGCAGCTTGGGGCTGAACACTGAAGCTTTCTTT. Translation: CASSLGLNTEAFF.

The V gene is TRBV5-4, the J gene TRBJ2-7, with 7 positions matching TRBD2. This CDR3 region has 12 residues. Germline V CDR1 and CDR2: SGHNT, YYREEE (reference sequence). The V segment lost 4 bases and the J segment 6 bases; nucleotides outside the gene matches: 4. The CDR3 protein is CASSGRGSEQYF. The CDR3 DNA reads TGTGCCAGCAGCGGGAGGGGTTCCGAGCAGTACTTC.

This clone was counted a few times. The V call is TRBV6-2 or TRBV6-3, the J call TRBJ1-2; TRBD1 matches 9 bases. The germline V gene encodes CDR1 MNHEY and CDR2 SVGEGT. The CDR3 consists of 16 residues. V lost 2 bases, J lost 7 bases, and 11 bases stayed unmatched. CDR3 nucleotide sequence: TGTGCCAGCAGTTACGCCCCGGGACAGGGTGAAAGTGGCTACACCTTC. This codes for CASSYAPGQGESGYTF.